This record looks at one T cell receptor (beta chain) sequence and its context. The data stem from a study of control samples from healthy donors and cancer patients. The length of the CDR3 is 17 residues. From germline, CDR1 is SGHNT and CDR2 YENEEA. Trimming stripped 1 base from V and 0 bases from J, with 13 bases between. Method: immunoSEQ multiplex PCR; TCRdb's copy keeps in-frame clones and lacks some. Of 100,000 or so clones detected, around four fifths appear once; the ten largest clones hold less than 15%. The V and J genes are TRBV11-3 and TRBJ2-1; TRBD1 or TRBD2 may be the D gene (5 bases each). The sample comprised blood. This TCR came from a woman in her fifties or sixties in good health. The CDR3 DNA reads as TGTGCCAGCAGCTTAGGTTTGGGACGGAGCTCCTACAATGAGCAGTTCTTC. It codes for CASSLGLGRSSYNEQFF.